A single sample gave rise to the 4 T cell receptor beta chains below, sequenced in a study of blood T cell repertoires in COVID-19. Using immunoSEQ multiplex PCR, the repertoire was profiled, and TCRdb retains in-frame clones only, with some absent. The sample gives 90,000 to 100,000 clones, 84% of which show up once; 1.5% to 2.5% is in the top ten. Sequencing was carried out using peripheral blood. Receptor source: a man between 65 and 79 years old with active or convalescent COVID-19.

This sequence joins TRBV5-1 and TRBJ2-2; D gene ambiguous. V gave up 4 bases and J gave up 5 bases, with 9 bases separating them. Looked up from germline, CDR1 is SGHRS and CDR2 is YFSETQ. The CDR3 is 13 amino acids. The CDR3 protein is CASSPLTTGELFF. Written as DNA, the CDR3 is TGCGCCAGCAGCCCCCTGACAACCGGGGAGCTGTTTTTT.

J is TRBJ1-4 and V is TRBV2; 7 bases line up with TRBD1. Unmatched junction bases numbered 9, after V lost 4 bases and J lost 7 bases. The CDR3 extends over 15 amino acids. Germline values: CDR1 SNHLY, CDR2 FYNNEI. CDR3 nucleotide sequence: TGTGCCAGCAGTGGAGGGGGAACAGGGGCTGAAAAACTGTTTTTT. It encodes CASSGGGTGAEKLFF.

The rearrangement links TRBV14 to TRBJ1-3, with D perhaps TRBD1 (5 bases). With 0 bases removed from V and 4 bases from J, the gap between germline ends came to 22 bases. In germline, CDR1 is SGHDN, CDR2 FVKESK. The CDR3 extends over 19 amino acids. The CDR3 loop reads CASSQDLGGTAAVGNTIYF. The CDR3 DNA sequence: TGTGCCAGCAGCCAAGATCTAGGAGGGACTGCTGCGGTGGGAAACACCATATATTTT.

The rearrangement joins TRBV7-2 to TRBJ1-5; maybe TRBD1 (6 bases). The CDR3 contains 14 residues. Germline V gene data show CDR1 as SGHTA and CDR2 as FQGNSA. Trimming pared 7 bases from V and 0 bases from J, leaving 10 bases between. The CDR3 bases are TGTGCCAGCACCGGACAGCCTAGCAATCAGCCCCAGCATTTT. Encoded protein: CASTGQPSNQPQHF. Looking up the rest from reference TRBV7-2 and TRBJ1-5 gives the full variable domain: GAGVSQSPSNKVTEKGKDVELRCDPISGHTALYWYRQSLGQGLEFLIYFQGNSAPDKSGLPSDRFSAERTGGSVSTLTIQRTQQEDSAVYLCASTGQPSNQPQHFGDGTRLSIL.